These 10 T cell receptor beta chains originate from one sample sequenced in a study of spatial heterogeneity in lung cancer. Time point given: sample taken at primary tumor resection. Sequencing covered unsorted whole RNA taken from tumor, nontumor lung or frozen PBMC. In TCRdb, the 5' RACE reads were re-called with MiXCR into one record per CDR3 protein. The repertoire has about 11,000 distinct CDR3 sequences, around 6.5% of them found once; the top ten carry roughly 28%. Sequenced material: PBMCs, taken at surgery. All receptors derive from a male donor with early-stage non-small cell lung cancer.

Comments on this clonotype: Since it is a stray read in a library aimed at alpha chains, this beta chain has a size that is not meaningful. The chain has TRBV28 and TRBJ2-7; D unclear. Per germline, CDR1 MDHEN and CDR2 SYDVKM. CDR3 length equals 14 residues. V lost 5 bases to trimming and J lost 3 bases, with 14 bases between them. CDR3 sequence: CASSDLESLYEQYF. DNA of the CDR3: TGTGCCAGCAGTGACCTAGAGTCCCTCTACGAGCAGTACTTC.

This clonotype counts as medium-sized. A library prepared for alpha chains yielded this beta chain as an off-target read; its size is of little meaning. The chain uses TRBV5-1 and TRBJ1-1, with D uncertain. CDR3 length: 13 amino acids. Deletions cut 2 bases from V and 4 bases from J, with 9 bases between. CDR1 and CDR2 (germline): SGHRS, YFSETQ. The CDR3 spells CASSFEVGTEAFF. The CDR3 DNA reads TGCGCCAGCAGCTTTGAGGTTGGCACTGAAGCTTTCTTT.

This clonotype qualifies as medium-sized. Because the library targeted alpha chains, this beta chain is an off-target read whose size means little. This rearrangement joins TRBV11-2 to TRBJ2-7, with a weak D call TRBD1 (6 bases). Trimming cost V 0 bases and J 0 bases, with 9 bases left between them. The CDR3 has 15 amino acids. Germline V gene lookup returns CDR1 SGHAT and CDR2 FQNNGV. CDR3 coding DNA: TGTGCCAGCAGCTTAGAACAGGGTAGCTCCTACGAGCAGTACTTC. Its translation is CASSLEQGSSYEQYF.

The sample holds many counts of this clonotype. The size of this beta chain means little, since it is a stray read in a library made for alpha chains. The rearrangement uses TRBV30 and TRBJ2-5; the match to TRBD2 covers 7 bases. Germline V gene sequence: CDR1 GTSNPN, CDR2 SVGIG (reference sequence). The ends lost 1 base at V and 7 bases at J; junction bases unmatched: 9. The CDR3 has 14 residues. CDR3 DNA: TGTGCCTGGAGTGACAGAGCGGGGAGCAGGACCCAGTACTTC. Protein sequence: CAWSDRAGSRTQYF.

This clonotype was detected many times. This beta chain appears as a stray read in a library generated for alpha chains; its size is not informative. This rearrangement joins TRBV4-2 to TRBJ1-1; tentative D call: TRBD1 (5 bases). This CDR3 has 12 residues. Germline V lookup: CDR1 LGHNA, CDR2 YNFKEQ. Trimming took off 4 bases at V and 10 bases at J, with 13 bases between the two ends. CDR3 coding DNA: TGTGCCAGCAGCCGGAGCCAGGGATTAGCTTTCTTT. The encoded protein is CASSRSQGLAFF.

In its sample, this clonotype was seen many times. This beta chain was picked up by a library intended for alpha chains and is off target, so its count carries little meaning. The J gene is TRBJ2-3, the V gene TRBV7-8; D gene ambiguous. The CDR3 loop spans 16 amino acids. CDR1 and CDR2 from the germline V gene are SGHVS and FQNEAQ. V gave up 2 bases and J gave up 0 bases, with 12 bases separating them. The CDR3 spells CASSLRVAPSTDTQYF. The CDR3 DNA reads as TGTGCCAGCAGCTTACGGGTTGCGCCTAGCACAGATACGCAGTATTTT. The whole variable domain, remainder taken from reference TRBV7-8 and TRBJ2-3, is GAGVSQSPRYKVAKRGQDVALRCDPISGHVSLFWYQQALGQGPEFLTYFQNEAQLDKSGLPSDRFFAERPEGSVSTLKIQRTQQEDSAVYLCASSLRVAPSTDTQYFGPGTRLTVL.

This clonotype was observed at least ten times. This beta chain slipped into a library made for alpha chains as a stray read, so its size is not meaningful. The chain joins TRBV11-2 to TRBJ1-6, with D perhaps matching TRBD1 (5 bases). From germline, CDR1 is SGHAT and CDR2 FQNNGV. This CDR3 region has 15 residues. Trimming removed 6 bases from V and 10 bases from J, with 19 bases in between. The CDR3 loop reads CASSPAGTARSPLHF. CDR3 coding DNA: TGTGCCAGCAGTCCCGCCGGGACGGCACGGTCACCCCTCCACTTT.

The sample holds many counts of this clonotype. This beta chain is an unintended read in a library built for alpha chains; its size means little. The chain is built from TRBV7-2 and TRBJ2-2; D might be TRBD1 (6 bases). Germline CDR1 reads SGHTA; CDR2 reads FQGNSA. Trimming removed 4 bases at V and 11 bases at J, with 17 bases between. CDR3 length equals 14 residues. In DNA, the CDR3 is TGTGCCAGCAGCTCCTTATTGGGGACAAGTGAGCTGTTTTTT. Translation: CASSSLLGTSELFF.

Of note for this clonotype: This beta chain is off target for a library built for alpha chains, so its abundance means little. V gene TRBV13 combines with J gene TRBJ2-3, with 7 bases identical to TRBD2. Trimming took 4 bases from V and 2 from J; bases not matched to a gene: 9. The CDR3 loop spans 16 amino acids. In germline, CDR1 is PRHDT, CDR2 FYEKMQ (reference sequence). CDR3 in amino acids: CASSSLAASYTDTQYF. The CDR3 coding sequence is TGTGCCAGCAGCTCCCTAGCGGCTTCTTACACAGATACGCAGTATTTT. The variable domain in full, completed from reference TRBV13 and TRBJ2-3, reads AAGVIQSPRHLIKEKRETATLKCYPIPRHDTVYWYQQGPGQDPQFLISFYEKMQSDKGSIPDRFSAQQFSDYHSELNMSSLELGDSALYFCASSSLAASYTDTQYFGPGTRLTVL.

The sample holds many counts of this clonotype. This beta chain is off target for a library built for alpha chains, so its abundance means little. V and J are TRBV18 and TRBJ2-7, with a tentative D call TRBD2 (6 bases). V gave up 2 bases and J gave up 5 bases, with 16 bases separating them. In germline, CDR1 is KGHSH, CDR2 LQKENI. The CDR3 has 15 amino acids. This CDR3 is CASSPGLTGDDEQYF. CDR3 DNA sequence: TGTGCCAGCTCACCAGGCTTAACGGGGGACGACGAGCAGTACTTC. The complete variable domain, with remaining parts taken from reference TRBV18 and TRBJ2-7, reads NAGVMQNPRHLVRRRGQEARLRCSPMKGHSHVYWYRQLPEEGLKFMVYLQKENIIDESGMPKERFSAEFPKEGPSILRIQQVVRGDSAAYFCASSPGLTGDDEQYFGPGTRLTVT.